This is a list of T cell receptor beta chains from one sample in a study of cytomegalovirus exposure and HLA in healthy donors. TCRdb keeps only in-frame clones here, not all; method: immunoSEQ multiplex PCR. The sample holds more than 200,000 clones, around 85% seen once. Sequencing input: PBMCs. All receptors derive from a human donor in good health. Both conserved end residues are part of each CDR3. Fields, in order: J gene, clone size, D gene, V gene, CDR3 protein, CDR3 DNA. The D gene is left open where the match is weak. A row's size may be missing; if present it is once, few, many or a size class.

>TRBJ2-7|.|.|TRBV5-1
CASKQSAVHPNEQYF
TGCGCCAGCAAGCAGTCAGCGGTACACCCCAACGAGCAGTACTTC
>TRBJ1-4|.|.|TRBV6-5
CASSYGNRAGEKLFF
TGTGCCAGCAGTTACGGGAACAGGGCAGGTGAAAAACTGTTTTTT
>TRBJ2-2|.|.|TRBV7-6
CASSPIETGELFF
TGTGCCAGCAGCCCGATTGAGACCGGGGAGCTGTTTTTT
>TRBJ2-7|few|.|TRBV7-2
CASSSYSPSEQYF
TGTGCCAGCAGCTCGTACAGCCCCAGCGAGCAGTACTTC
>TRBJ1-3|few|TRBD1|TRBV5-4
CASSSRRQGRNTIYF
TGTGCCAGCAGCTCAAGGAGACAGGGAAGAAACACCATATATTTT
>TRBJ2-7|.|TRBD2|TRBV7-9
CASSAPSGLEQYF
TGTGCCAGCAGCGCACCTAGCGGGCTTGAGCAGTACTTC
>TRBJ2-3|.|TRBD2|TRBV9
CASSVSGRGTDTQYF
TGTGCCAGCAGCGTTAGCGGGAGGGGGACAGATACGCAGTATTTT
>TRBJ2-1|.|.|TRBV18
CASSPFAVGSEQFF
TGTGCCAGCTCACCATTCGCAGTGGGGAGTGAGCAGTTCTTC
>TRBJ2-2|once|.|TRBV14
CASRGLAGELFF
TGTGCCAGCAGGGGGCTCGCGGGGGAGCTGTTTTTT
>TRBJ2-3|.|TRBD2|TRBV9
CASSVAAGERDTQYF
TGTGCCAGCAGCGTAGCAGCGGGAGAGAGGGATACGCAGTATTTT
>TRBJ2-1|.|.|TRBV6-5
CASSYGGSSYNEQFF
TGTGCCAGCAGTTACGGAGGAAGCTCCTACAATGAGCAGTTCTTC
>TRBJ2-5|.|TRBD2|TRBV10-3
CASTGGGETQYF
TGTGCCTCCACCGGGGGGGGTGAGACCCAGTACTTC
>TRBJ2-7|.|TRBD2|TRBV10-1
CASAGTSGNYEQYF
TGCGCCAGCGCCGGGACTAGCGGGAATTACGAGCAGTACTTC
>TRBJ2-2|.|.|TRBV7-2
CASSLNRAARAGELFF
TGTGCCAGCAGCTTAAATCGGGCCGCGAGGGCCGGGGAGCTGTTTTTT
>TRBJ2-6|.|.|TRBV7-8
CASGRGGANVLTF
TGTGCCAGCGGGCGGGGCGGGGCCAACGTCCTGACTTTC
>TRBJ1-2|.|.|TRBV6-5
CASSYGPNYGYTF
TGTGCCAGCAGTTACGGGCCAAACTATGGCTACACCTTC
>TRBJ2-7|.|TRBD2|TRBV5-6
CASSPSGREGEQYF
TGTGCCAGCAGCCCGAGCGGGAGGGAGGGGGAGCAGTACTTC
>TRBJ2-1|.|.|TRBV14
CASSLGGPSYNEQFF
TGTGCCAGCAGCCTGGGGGGTCCCTCCTACAATGAGCAGTTCTTC
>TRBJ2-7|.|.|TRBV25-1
CASSSGLTYEQYF
TGTGCCAGCAGTAGCGGACTTACCTACGAGCAGTACTTC
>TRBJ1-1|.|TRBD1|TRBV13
CASSTTGPSEAFF
TGTGCCAGCAGCACGACAGGGCCCTCTGAAGCTTTCTTT
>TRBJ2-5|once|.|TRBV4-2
CASSPVGSGKSKETQYF
TGTGCCAGCAGCCCGGTAGGGTCGGGGAAGAGTAAAGAGACCCAGTACTTC
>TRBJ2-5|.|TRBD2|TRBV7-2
CASSRDTGRGTQYF
TGTGCCAGCAGCCGGGATACGGGGAGGGGGACCCAGTACTTC
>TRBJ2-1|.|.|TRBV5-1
CASRDLDNEQFF
TGCGCCAGCAGGGACTTAGACAATGAGCAGTTCTTC
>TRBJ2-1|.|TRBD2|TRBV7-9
CASSERLLATSYNEQFF
TGTGCCAGCAGCGAACGACTACTAGCGACTTCCTACAATGAGCAGTTCTTC
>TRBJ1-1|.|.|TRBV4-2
CASSQALGVNTEAFF
TGTGCCAGCAGCCAAGCTCTCGGTGTGAACACTGAAGCTTTCTTT
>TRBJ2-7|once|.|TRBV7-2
CASSLARDGSYEQYF
TGTGCCAGCAGCTTAGCGCGCGACGGGTCCTACGAGCAGTACTTC
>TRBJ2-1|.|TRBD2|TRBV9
CASSVELAGNEQFF
TGTGCCAGCAGCGTAGAACTAGCGGGGAATGAGCAGTTCTTC
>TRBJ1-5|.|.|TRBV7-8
CASSAGSAGNQPQHF
TGTGCCAGCAGCGCAGGGTCGGCGGGCAATCAGCCCCAGCATTTT
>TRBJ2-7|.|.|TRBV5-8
CASSLYAGAYEQYF
TGTGCCAGCAGCTTGTACGCAGGGGCCTACGAGCAGTACTTC
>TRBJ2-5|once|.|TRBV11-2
CASRRGGFQETQYF
TGTGCCAGCCGCCGTGGCGGCTTCCAAGAGACCCAGTACTTC
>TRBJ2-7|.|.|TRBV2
CASRAQAPSYEQYF
TGTGCCAGCAGGGCCCAGGCCCCCTCCTACGAGCAGTACTTC
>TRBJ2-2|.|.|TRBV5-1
CASSPGQFGELFF
TGCGCCAGCAGCCCCGGACAGTTCGGGGAGCTGTTTTTT
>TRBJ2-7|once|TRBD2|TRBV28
CASSFLLAGGPHYEQYF
TGTGCCAGCAGTTTCTTACTAGCGGGAGGGCCACACTACGAGCAGTACTTC
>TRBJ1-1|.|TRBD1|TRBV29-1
CSVDPGTANTEAFF
TGCAGCGTTGACCCTGGGACAGCCAACACTGAAGCTTTCTTT
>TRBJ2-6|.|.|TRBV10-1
CASKVENQKDSSGANVLTF
TGCGCCAGCAAAGTAGAAAACCAAAAAGATAGCTCTGGGGCCAACGTCCTGACTTTC
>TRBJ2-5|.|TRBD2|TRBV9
CASSVSGRGRETQYF
TGTGCCAGCAGCGTTAGCGGGAGGGGTCGGGAGACCCAGTACTTC
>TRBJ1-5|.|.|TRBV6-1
CASSDRDSNQPQHF
TGTGCCAGCAGTGACAGGGATAGCAATCAGCCCCAGCATTTT
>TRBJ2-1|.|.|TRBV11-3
CASSWGATANNEQFF
TGTGCCAGCAGCTGGGGCGCAACCGCTAACAATGAGCAGTTCTTC
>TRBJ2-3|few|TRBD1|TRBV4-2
CASSQGTGGNTDTQYF
TGTGCCAGCAGCCAAGGGACAGGGGGGAACACAGATACGCAGTATTTT
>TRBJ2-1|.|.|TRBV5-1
CASSLGGKDEQFF
TGCGCCAGCAGCTTGGGAGGGAAGGATGAGCAGTTCTTC